This entry concerns a single T cell receptor beta chain. As yet, its antigen is unknown. This sample is part of a study of cytomegalovirus exposure and HLA in healthy donors. V shed 0 bases and J 2 bases; nucleotides not matched to a gene: 6. This CDR3 is 16 amino acids long. Germline V gives CDR1 LGHNA, CDR2 YSLEER. General study results and limits: Many donors carried some public TCRs, although rarity characterized most TCR sequences. In an earlier analysis, in 620 or so donors, most V segments appeared productive either ~87% or ~30% of the time. Immune exposure information comprised only CMV serostatus.

In the PCR, 60 Vbeta and 13 Jbeta primers were used. Repertoires were generated with immunoSEQ multiplex PCR, while TCRdb's copy carries only in-frame clones and drops some. In the table there are approximately 150,000 clones, 70% to 80% of which are singletons. This TCR was recovered from a woman aged 25 to 39 in good health and CMV-seropositive. The V call is TRBV4-3, the J call TRBJ1-2, with 7 bases matching TRBD1. Sequenced material: PBMCs. CDR3 loop: CASSQDGTARNYGYTF. CDR3 nucleotides: TGCGCCAGCAGCCAAGACGGGACAGCGAGGAACTATGGCTACACCTTC.